These T cell receptor beta chains were read from a single sample in a study of post-analysis software for immune sequencing data. TCRdb independently ran MiXCR on the PCR reads; one entry per CDR3 protein. The sample comprises 820,000 or so distinct CDR3 sequences, about 50% of which are singletons, and approximately 4.5% rests with the top ten. The sample was blood. Every receptor here comes from a girl between 5 and 17 years old with multiple sclerosis. The CDR3 runs from the conserved cysteine through the conserved F or W. The D gene is left open where the match is weak. Clone size is not always given. Where it is, it says once, few, many or a class for expanded clones.

j_gene,abundance,v_gene,d_gene,CDR3aa,CDR3nt
TRBJ2-1,NA,TRBV20-1,TRBD2,CSAREGFRNEQFF,TGCAGTGCGCGGGAGGGTTTTCGGAATGAGCAGTTCTTC
TRBJ2-7,few,TRBV6-6,TRBD1,CASSYWTGFDEQYF,TGTGCCAGCAGTTACTGGACAGGGTTTGACGAGCAGTACTTC
TRBJ2-5,NA,TRBV15,TRBD1,CATSGDRVETQYF,TGTGCCACCAGCGGGGACAGGGTAGAGACCCAGTACTTC
TRBJ2-1,NA,TRBV2,NA,CASSDTRGQGTNNEQFF,TGTGCCAGCAGTGATACAAGAGGGCAAGGAACAAACAATGAGCAGTTCTTC
TRBJ2-1,NA,TRBV7-9,TRBD2,CASSLSTGGRDEQFF,TGTGCCAGCAGCTTGAGCACGGGAGGGCGTGATGAGCAGTTCTTC
TRBJ2-7,NA,TRBV5-4,NA,CASSPTMTGSYEQYF,TGTGCCAGCAGCCCGACGATGACGGGCTCCTACGAGCAGTACTTC
TRBJ2-1,once,TRBV5-1,TRBD2,CASSSSGAGSNEQFF,TGCGCCAGCTCCTCTAGCGGCGCCGGGTCCAATGAGCAGTTCTTC
TRBJ2-5,NA,TRBV4-1,TRBD2,CASSHLRTSGLTQYF,TGCGCCAGCAGCCATCTTAGGACTAGCGGTCTCACTCAGTACTTC
TRBJ2-7,NA,TRBV10-3,NA,CAITADSSQRQYF,TGTGCCATCACCGCGGACAGTAGCCAGCGGCAGTACTTC
TRBJ2-4,NA,TRBV2,NA,CASRARGVAKNIQYF,TGTGCCAGCAGAGCCAGGGGGGTAGCCAAAAACATTCAGTACTTC
TRBJ2-7,NA,TRBV20-1,NA,CSPTEVSLAYEQYF,TGCAGTCCAACTGAGGTCAGCCTCGCCTACGAGCAGTACTTC
TRBJ2-5,NA,TRBV20-1,NA,CSVLPGQQETQYF,TGCAGTGTTTTACCAGGGCAGCAAGAGACCCAGTACTTC
TRBJ2-5,NA,TRBV7-6,NA,CASSLGGSPQYF,TGTGCCAGCAGCTTAGGGGGATCGCCCCAGTACTTC
TRBJ1-1,once,TRBV7-3,NA,CASSFRGGDTEAFF,TGTGCCAGCAGCTTCCGGGGGGGGGACACTGAAGCTTTCTTT
TRBJ2-7,few,TRBV29-1,NA,CSVERPNGADTYEQYF,TGCAGCGTTGAAAGGCCCAACGGGGCCGATACCTACGAGCAGTACTTC
TRBJ2-1,NA,TRBV6-5,NA,CASSPLSGTVTNEQFF,TGTGCCAGCAGTCCCCTATCCGGGACTGTGACCAATGAGCAGTTCTTC
TRBJ2-5,NA,TRBV3-1,NA,CASRRGPTRGWKETQYF,TGTGCCAGCCGGAGGGGACCGACACGGGGTTGGAAGGAGACCCAGTACTTC
TRBJ2-5,few,TRBV11-2,NA,CASSLIGRQETQYF,TGTGCCAGCAGCTTAATTGGCAGACAAGAGACCCAGTACTTC
TRBJ2-3,NA,TRBV27,TRBD2,CASSLRTSGFTDTQYF,TGTGCCAGCAGTCTCCGGACTAGCGGTTTCACAGATACGCAGTATTTT
TRBJ2-7,NA,TRBV12-3/TRBV12-4,NA,CANSSMYEQYF,TGTGCCAACAGTTCGATGTACGAGCAGTACTTC
TRBJ2-1,NA,TRBV7-2,NA,CASSSQTRRGLNNEQFF,TGTGCCAGCAGTTCCCAGACTCGGCGGGGTTTAAACAATGAGCAGTTCTTC
TRBJ2-5,once,TRBV20-1,TRBD2,CSARDLAGGSAQYF,TGCAGCGCTAGAGATTTGGCGGGGGGGTCGGCCCAGTACTTC
TRBJ2-3,few,TRBV6-2/TRBV6-3,NA,CASSYEGSTDTQYF,TGTGCCAGCAGTTACGAGGGGAGCACAGATACGCAGTATTTT
TRBJ2-1,NA,TRBV29-1,TRBD1,CSVHRDSLSHGQFF,TGCAGCGTCCACCGGGACAGCCTATCCCATGGGCAGTTCTTC
TRBJ1-1,NA,TRBV7-6,TRBD1,CASSFDRGITEAFF,TGTGCCAGCAGCTTTGACAGGGGGATCACTGAAGCTTTCTTT
TRBJ2-7,NA,TRBV28,TRBD1,CASSTTGQGADEQYF,TGTGCCAGCAGTACCACGGGACAGGGGGCCGATGAGCAGTACTTC
TRBJ1-2,NA,TRBV4-1,NA,CASSLPTGRLNYGYTF,TGCGCCAGCAGCCTACCGACCGGGCGACTGAACTATGGCTACACCTTC
TRBJ2-1,NA,TRBV6-4,NA,CASSEGVGGNEQFF,TGTGCCAGCAGTGAGGGGGTGGGGGGCAATGAGCAGTTCTTC
TRBJ1-5,NA,TRBV7-2,TRBD1,CASSLWGQLGPYSNQPQHF,TGTGCCAGCAGCTTATGGGGACAGCTCGGTCCGTATAGCAATCAGCCCCAGCATTTT
TRBJ2-1,few,TRBV6-5,NA,CASSYGTEQFF,TGTGCCAGCAGTTACGGGACTGAGCAGTTCTTC
TRBJ2-1,few,TRBV9,TRBD2,CASSEPPAGGHNEQFF,TGTGCCAGCAGCGAGCCCCCAGCGGGGGGGCACAATGAGCAGTTCTTC
TRBJ1-1,NA,TRBV7-2,NA,CASSLLVAVTEAFF,TGTGCCAGCAGCTTACTTGTCGCCGTCACTGAAGCTTTCTTT
TRBJ2-6,few,TRBV5-1,NA,CASTPYSGANVLTF,TGCGCCAGCACCCCCTACTCTGGGGCCAACGTCCTGACTTTC
TRBJ2-3,NA,TRBV27,TRBD1,CASSLGTGDLADTQYF,TGTGCCAGCAGTTTGGGAACAGGGGATCTAGCAGATACGCAGTATTTT
TRBJ2-5,NA,TRBV12-3/TRBV12-4,NA,CASSFGGWGEQYF,TGTGCCAGCAGTTTCGGGGGATGGGGTGAGCAGTACTTC
TRBJ2-3,once,TRBV5-1,NA,CASSLDLGRTDTQYF,TGCGCCAGCAGCTTGGATCTCGGAAGAACAGATACGCAGTATTTT
TRBJ2-3,NA,TRBV20-1,NA,CSARVVGDTRYF,TGCAGTGCTAGGGTAGTGGGGGATACGCGGTATTTT
TRBJ2-1,few,TRBV7-7,TRBD2,CACSPGLAVVNEQFF,TGTGCTTGCAGCCCGGGACTAGCGGTAGTCAATGAGCAGTTCTTC
TRBJ1-2,NA,TRBV14,NA,CASSPRDLRTVNYGYTF,TGTGCCAGCAGCCCCCGAGACCTCAGGACGGTGAACTATGGCTACACCTTC
TRBJ2-7,NA,TRBV18,TRBD1,CASSPGRQGGVYEQYF,TGTGCCAGCTCACCGGGGCGACAGGGTGGAGTCTACGAGCAGTACTTC
TRBJ2-7,few,TRBV20-1,NA,CSARTASSYEQYF,TGCAGTGCTAGGACGGCTAGCTCCTACGAGCAGTACTTC
TRBJ1-2,NA,TRBV29-1,NA,CSVHSYYYGYTF,TGCAGCGTTCACAGCTACTACTATGGCTACACCTTC
TRBJ1-5,NA,TRBV7-2,NA,CASSRISNQPQHF,TGTGCCAGCAGCCGGATTAGCAATCAGCCCCAGCATTTT
TRBJ2-1,NA,TRBV5-1,TRBD2,CASSLAGSGSSSYNEQFF,TGCGCCAGCAGCTTGGCCGGTAGCGGGTCGAGCTCCTACAATGAGCAGTTCTTC
TRBJ1-2,few,TRBV6-2/TRBV6-3,NA,CASSYLGGYTF,TGTGCCAGCAGTTACTTAGGTGGCTACACCTTC
TRBJ2-1,NA,TRBV7-3,NA,CASSLVGADNEQFF,TGTGCCAGCAGCTTGGTGGGGGCTGACAATGAGCAGTTCTTC
TRBJ2-4,NA,TRBV5-1,NA,CASSLVGRNIQYF,TGCGCCAGCAGCTTGGTGGGGAGAAACATTCAGTACTTC
TRBJ2-4,NA,TRBV15,TRBD2,CATSRGVLAGGKNIQYF,TGTGCCACCAGCAGAGGGGTGTTAGCGGGGGGCAAAAACATTCAGTACTTC
TRBJ2-1,NA,TRBV20-1,NA,CSAMFPYNEQFF,TGCAGTGCTATGTTCCCCTACAATGAGCAGTTCTTC
TRBJ2-3,NA,TRBV29-1,NA,CSPLGLGDTQYF,TGCAGCCCCCTCGGTTTGGGGGATACGCAGTATTTT
TRBJ2-7,NA,TRBV25-1,NA,CASSATGTYEQYF,TGTGCCAGCAGTGCCACAGGGACCTACGAGCAGTACTTC
TRBJ2-7,NA,TRBV25-1,TRBD1,CASSEFGRRQGASIGAYEQYF,TGTGCCAGCAGTGAATTTGGGCGGAGACAGGGGGCGTCAATAGGCGCCTACGAGCAGTACTTC
TRBJ2-1,NA,TRBV5-1,NA,CASSLEGGAIDEQFF,TGCGCCAGCAGCTTGGAGGGGGGGGCGATCGATGAGCAGTTCTTC
TRBJ2-3,NA,TRBV5-1,NA,CATKVGQQTDTQYF,TGCGCCACCAAAGTGGGGCAGCAAACAGATACGCAGTATTTT
TRBJ2-5,NA,TRBV7-9,NA,CASNLTPEETQYF,TGTGCCAGCAACCTCACCCCTGAAGAGACCCAGTACTTC